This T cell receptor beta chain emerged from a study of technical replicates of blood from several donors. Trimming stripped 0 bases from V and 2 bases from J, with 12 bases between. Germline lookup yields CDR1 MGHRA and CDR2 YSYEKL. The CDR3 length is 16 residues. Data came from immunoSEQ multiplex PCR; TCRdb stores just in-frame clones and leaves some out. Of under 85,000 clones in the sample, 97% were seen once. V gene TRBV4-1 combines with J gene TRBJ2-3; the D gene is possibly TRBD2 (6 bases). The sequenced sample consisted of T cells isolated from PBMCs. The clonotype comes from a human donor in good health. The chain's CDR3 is CASSQEAGSDTDTQYF. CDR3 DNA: TGCGCCAGCAGCCAAGAAGCGGGCAGCGACACAGATACGCAGTATTTT.